The 23 T cell receptor beta chains in this list originate from one sample, sequenced in a study of blood T cell repertoires in COVID-19 (dated by TCRdb to 2020 to 2021). The method was the immunoSEQ multiplex PCR assay. TCRdb stores this immuneACCESS table with in-frame sequences only. Part of the clones is absent; in the studies checked, under half of the shortfall reflects unresolved V genes, and no reason is known for the rest. This sample comprises 100,000 to 150,000 clones, over 60% of them detected only once. The top ten constitute under 2.5% of the sample. The sequenced sample consisted of peripheral blood. The receptor set was obtained from a woman between 70 and 85 years old with acute or convalescent COVID-19.

The chain couples TRBV7-9 to TRBJ2-1; possibly TRBD2 for D (6 bases). The germline gives CDR1 SEHNR, CDR2 FQNEAQ (reference sequence). Trimming left V 5 bases short and J 4 bases short, with 15 bases between. The CDR3 length is 15 residues. CDR3 DNA sequence: TGTGCCAGCAGCCAGGGTGGGGCGGGGTACAATGAGCAGTTCTTC. It yields the protein CASSQGGAGYNEQFF.

V usage is TRBV10-3 and J usage is TRBJ2-3; 8 positions match TRBD2. V lost 11 bases to trimming and J lost 2 bases; unmatched junction nucleotides: 21. Per the germline V gene, CDR1 is ENHRY and CDR2 is SYGVKD. The CDR3 sequence is 18 residues long. This chain's CDR3 is CAAPPGLDFCDPTDTQYF. As DNA, the CDR3 is TGTGCCGCCCCTCCGGGACTAGATTTTTGTGATCCCACAGATACGCAGTATTTT.

The gene calls are TRBV28 and TRBJ1-1; D is unclear. This CDR3 spans 12 amino acids. With 8 bases removed from V and 2 bases from J, the gap between germline ends came to 9 bases. Germline V gene data show CDR1 as MDHEN and CDR2 as SYDVKM. The CDR3 loop is CASLIPNTEAFF. The CDR3 DNA reads as TGTGCCAGCCTAATCCCCAACACTGAAGCTTTCTTT.

This chain links TRBV19 with TRBJ1-2; perhaps TRBD1 as D (6 bases). Germline CDR1 reads LNHDA; CDR2 reads SQIVND (reference sequence). V dropped 5 bases and J dropped 2 bases, with 12 bases sitting between them. The CDR3 extends over 14 amino acids. CDR3 DNA: TGTGCCAGTAGTCGGGTGACAGGAAACTATGGCTACACCTTC. Translated: CASSRVTGNYGYTF.

The rearrangement uses TRBV12-5 and TRBJ2-7; 14 bases are shared with TRBD2. The CDR3 loop spans 15 amino acids. The J segment lost 5 bases and the V segment lost 1 base, leaving 1 base of the junction unmatched. Germline lookup yields CDR1 LGHNT and CDR2 FRNRAP. Here the CDR3 reads CASGLGLAGGDEQYF. The CDR3 DNA reads TGTGCTAGTGGTTTGGGACTAGCGGGAGGGGACGAGCAGTACTTC.

The chain joins TRBV7-9 to TRBJ1-6; a possible D gene is TRBD1 (5 bases). Trimming shortened V by 1 base and J by 8 bases, and 15 bases separated the two germline ends. Germline CDR1 is SEHNR and CDR2 is FQNEAQ (reference sequence). The length of the CDR3 is 16 residues. The CDR3, as DNA: TGTGCCAGCAGCTTAGAGGGTCGGGGGACGCATTCACCCCTCCACTTT. This codes for CASSLEGRGTHSPLHF.

This clone was counted once. J is TRBJ2-3 and V is TRBV7-9; D is undetermined. Deletions cut 4 bases from V and 1 base from J, with 15 bases between. The CDR3 length is 16 residues. CDR1 is SEHNR and CDR2 is FQNEAQ in the germline V gene (reference sequence). CDR3 region: CASSSESISGTDTQYF. In DNA form, the CDR3 reads TGTGCCAGCAGCTCCGAAAGTATTTCGGGCACAGATACGCAGTATTTT.

V gene TRBV29-1 combines with J gene TRBJ1-1; 7 nucleotides agree with TRBD1. Trimming cost V 3 bases and J 1 base; bases outside gene matches: 14. The CDR3 extends over 17 amino acids. CDR1 and CDR2 (germline): SQVTM, ANQGSEA. The DNA of the CDR3 is TGCAGCGTTGACCCTAAAGAACTTGACAGGGAGAACACTGAAGCTTTCTTT. It is translated as CSVDPKELDRENTEAFF.

This clone came up once. This chain uses TRBV6-5 with TRBJ2-7; D perhaps matches TRBD2 (5 bases). The CDR3 extends over 14 amino acids. V was shortened by 0 bases and J by 7 bases, with 13 bases between the two germline ends. Germline V gives CDR1 MNHEY, CDR2 SVGAGI. This CDR3 is CASSYSLRDQEQYF. The CDR3 DNA reads as TGTGCCAGCAGTTACTCGTTGAGGGATCAAGAGCAGTACTTC.

This chain connects TRBV12-5 to TRBJ2-5; 7 bases are shared with TRBD1. Germline-derived CDR1 and CDR2 are LGHNT and FRNRAP. This CDR3 spans 15 amino acids. V lost 9 bases to trimming and J lost 4 bases; unmatched junction nucleotides: 14. CDR3 protein: CAREGARTLIETQYF. In DNA form, the CDR3 reads TGTGCTAGAGAGGGGGCGCGCACCCTCATAGAGACCCAGTACTTC. Full variable domain (remainder filled in from reference TRBV12-5 and TRBJ2-5): DARVTQTPRHKVTEMGQEVTMRCQPILGHNTVFWYRQTMMQGLELLAYFRNRAPLDDSGMPKDRFSAEMPDATLATLKIQPSEPRDSAVYFCAREGARTLIETQYFGPGTRLLVL.

By proportion, this clone is medium-sized. The chain links TRBV6-2 or TRBV6-3 to TRBJ1-2; 10 positions match TRBD1. Losses at the gene ends were 5 bases for V and 7 bases for J; bases not matched to a gene: 10. The CDR3 covers 15 residues. The germline V gene has CDR1 MNHEY and CDR2 SVGEGT. CDR3 sequence: CASSPRDRGWSGYTF. DNA for the CDR3: TGTGCCAGCAGTCCCCGGGACAGGGGATGGAGTGGCTACACCTTC.

With regard to this clone: The sample contains more than one DNA sequence encoding this CDR3. The chain recombines TRBV13 with TRBJ2-3, with 9 positions matching TRBD2. With V trimmed by 4 bases and J by 1 base, 6 bases remained unmatched. The CDR3 contains 16 residues. Germline assignment: CDR1 PRHDT and CDR2 FYEKMQ (reference sequence). The CDR3 here is CASSSRLAGRTDTQYF. As DNA, the CDR3 is TGTGCCAGCAGCTCCCGGCTAGCGGGGCGCACAGATACGCAGTATTTT.

As regards this clone: Other nucleotide sequences from this sample produce the same CDR3. V and J are TRBV19 and TRBJ1-5; no clear D gene. Germline V gene sequence: CDR1 LNHDA, CDR2 SQIVND (reference sequence). The V gene lost 2 bases and the J gene lost 1 base, with 6 bases spanning the gap. The CDR3 contains 14 residues. The chain's CDR3 is CASSIPLSNQPQHF. In nucleotides, the CDR3 is TGTGCCAGTAGTATACCCCTGAGCAATCAGCCCCAGCATTTT.

The chain recombines TRBV5-1 with TRBJ2-5; 8 bases agree with TRBD2. The CDR3 runs 16 residues. Germline-derived CDR1 and CDR2 are SGHRS and YFSETQ. Trimming cost V 2 bases and J 3 bases; bases outside gene matches: 9. CDR3 DNA: TGCGCCAGCAGCTTTTTAGCGGGACCACCGGAAGAGACCCAGTACTTC. It codes for CASSFLAGPPEETQYF.

This clone was recorded only once. This chain uses TRBV5-6 with TRBJ2-1; D not certain. Trimming left V 4 bases short and J 3 bases short, with 8 bases between. The CDR3 has 13 residues. Germline CDR1 SGHDT, CDR2 YYEEEE. Here the CDR3 reads CASSTSLYNEQFF. In DNA form, the CDR3 reads TGTGCCAGCAGCACCAGTCTCTACAATGAGCAGTTCTTC.

Comments on this clone: Other DNA sequences of this sample code for an identical CDR3. This chain uses TRBV9 with TRBJ2-7; the match to TRBD2 covers 10 bases. Germline V gene sequence: CDR1 SGDLS, CDR2 YYNGEE. This CDR3 contains 15 residues. V lost 0 bases and J lost 4; bases outside the gene matches: 4. The CDR3 coding sequence is TGTGCCAGCAGCGTAGGGCTAGCGGGAGTTTACGAGCAGTACTTC. Encoded protein: CASSVGLAGVYEQYF.

This sequence joins TRBV7-6 and TRBJ2-1, with 9 nucleotides matching TRBD1. The germline gives CDR1 SGHVS, CDR2 FNYEAQ. Unmatched junction bases numbered 3, after V lost 2 bases and J lost 1 base. The length of the CDR3 is 16 residues. CDR3 amino acids: CASSLRGTGSYNEQFF. In DNA, the CDR3 is TGTGCCAGCAGCTTACGAGGGACAGGGTCCTACAATGAGCAGTTCTTC.

The chain recombines TRBV10-3 with TRBJ2-1, with 14 bases identical to TRBD2. Germline V gene sequence: CDR1 ENHRY, CDR2 SYGVKD. The V and J ends lost 6 bases and 3 bases, in that order; junction bases with no gene match: 4. The CDR3 has 16 residues. CDR3 DNA sequence: TGTGCCATCAGATGGACTAGCGGGGGGCTCTACAATGAGCAGTTCTTC. This translates into CAIRWTSGGLYNEQFF.

The V gene is TRBV30, the J gene TRBJ1-5, with no clear D. This CDR3 is 12 amino acids long. V lost 3 bases, J lost 9 bases, and 12 bases lay in between. Germline V gene lookup returns CDR1 GTSNPN and CDR2 SVGIG (reference sequence). CDR3 sequence: CAWSQEVGPQHF. CDR3 DNA: TGTGCCTGGAGCCAAGAGGTGGGGCCCCAGCATTTT.

This clone was detected a few times. The chain joins TRBV9 to TRBJ2-2; TRBD1 agrees at 9 bases. V lost 4 bases, J lost 3 bases, and 4 bases stayed unmatched. Germline lookup yields CDR1 SGDLS and CDR2 YYNGEE. This CDR3 comprises 15 residues. DNA of the CDR3: TGTGCCAGCAGCTCCCGGGACAGGGACACCGGGGAGCTGTTTTTT. This encodes CASSSRDRDTGELFF.

V gene TRBV5-1 combines with J gene TRBJ1-1; D remains unclear. Trimming took 6 bases from V and 1 from J, leaving 7 bases between them. The CDR3 contains 12 residues. Germline CDR1 SGHRS, CDR2 YFSETQ. The CDR3 coding sequence is TGCGCCAGCAAGGAGGGGAACACTGAAGCTTTCTTT. This codes for CASKEGNTEAFF.

This chain links TRBV19 with TRBJ2-2; 11 positions agree with TRBD2. Germline V gives CDR1 LNHDA, CDR2 SQIVND (reference sequence). This CDR3 spans 17 amino acids. Unmatched junction bases numbered 12, after V lost 3 bases and J lost 9 bases. The CDR3 nucleotides read TGTGCCAGTAGTATTGACGGCCTAGCGGGGGGTAGGAGGGAGCTGTTTTTT. Its translation is CASSIDGLAGGRRELFF.

The chain combines TRBV6-2 or TRBV6-3 with TRBJ2-7, with a weak D call TRBD1 (5 bases). This CDR3 region has 14 residues. Between the trimmed V and J ends, which lost 3 bases and 0 bases, there was a span of 9 bases. Germline-derived CDR1 and CDR2 are MNHEY and SVGEGT. CDR3 protein: CASSYVRGSYEQYF. CDR3 DNA: TGTGCCAGCAGTTATGTAAGGGGCTCCTACGAGCAGTACTTC.